Following are 8 T cell receptor beta chains from one sample sequenced in a study of cytomegalovirus exposure and HLA in healthy donors. A multiplex PCR was run with 60 Vbeta primers and 13 Jbeta primers. The table came from immunoSEQ multiplex PCR; TCRdb's copy has only in-frame clones and leaves some out. Of 50,000 or so clones in the sample, around three quarters were seen once. Material: PBMCs. Receptors were obtained from a man between 25 and 39 years old in good health and CMV-seronegative.

This rearrangement joins TRBV6-1 to TRBJ2-5, with D tentatively TRBD2 (6 bases). The CDR3 totals 14 residues. CDR1 and CDR2 from the germline V gene are MNHNS and SASEGT. The germline V and J ends were trimmed by 7 bases and 5 bases, with 17 bases remaining between them. Written as DNA, the CDR3 is TGTGCCAGCACCCGGGACCCAGGAGGGGAGACCCAGTACTTC. Protein: CASTRDPGGETQYF.

The V gene is TRBV18, the J gene TRBJ2-6; perhaps TRBD1 as D (6 bases). Trimming left V 1 base short and J 1 base short, with 8 bases between. The CDR3 sequence is 16 residues long. Germline V gives CDR1 KGHSH, CDR2 LQKENI. CDR3 DNA: TGTGCCAGCTCACCACTTACAGGGTCTGGGGCCAACGTCCTGACTTTC. Translation gives CASSPLTGSGANVLTF.

The chain joins TRBV7-2 to TRBJ2-3; 9 positions agree with TRBD2. CDR3 length equals 15 residues. After removal of 5 bases from V and 3 bases from J, the junction contained 6 bases not matched to a gene. Germline V lookup: CDR1 SGHTA, CDR2 FQGNSA. Here the CDR3 DNA reads TGTGCCAGCAGCCGGGGGACTAGCAGTACAGATACGCAGTATTTT. Its translation is CASSRGTSSTDTQYF. Together with reference TRBV7-2 and TRBJ2-3, the CDR3 gives the full variable domain: GAGVSQSPSNKVTEKGKDVELRCDPISGHTALYWYRQSLGQGLEFLIYFQGNSAPDKSGLPSDRFSAERTGGSVSTLTIQRTQQEDSAVYLCASSRGTSSTDTQYFGPGTRLTVL.

A word on this clone: Other DNA variants within this sample encode the same CDR3. CDR3 sequence: CASSFTGSNQPQHF. CDR3 nucleotide sequence: TGTGCCAGCAGTTTTACAGGTAGCAATCAGCCCCAGCATTTT. V gene TRBV27 combines with J gene TRBJ1-5, with a tentative D call TRBD1 (5 bases). Germline V gives CDR1 MNHEY, CDR2 SMNVEV (reference sequence). Trimming left V 3 bases short and J 0 bases short, with 6 bases between. There are 14 residues in the CDR3.

V is TRBV30 and J is TRBJ2-1; 7 bases align to TRBD2. The CDR3 covers 10 residues. Germline V gives CDR1 GTSNPN, CDR2 SVGIG (reference sequence). The CDR3 region has the DNA TGTGCATTTGGCGGGAGTTTACAGTTCTTC. It specifies CAFGGSLQFF.

CDR3 sequence (DNA): TGTGCCAGCAGCTTCTTTACGACAGATCAGCCCCAGCATTTT. Residues: CASSFFTTDQPQHF. The chain is built from TRBV5-5 and TRBJ1-5; D is perhaps TRBD1 (5 bases). V gave up 2 bases and J gave up 5 bases, with 11 bases separating them. This CDR3 is 14 amino acids long. Germline V lookup: CDR1 SGHKS, CDR2 YYEKEE (reference sequence).

The chain uses TRBV15 and TRBJ2-7; 9 bases line up with TRBD1. Germline-derived CDR1 and CDR2 are LNHNV and YYDKDF (reference sequence). There are 15 residues in the CDR3. V shed 3 bases, J shed 5 bases, and the junction held 8 bases outside the gene matches. Here the CDR3 reads CATSSPGQGIHEQYF. Here the CDR3 DNA reads TGTGCCACCAGCAGCCCGGGACAGGGTATACACGAGCAGTACTTC.

This clone was counted only a few times. The CDR3, as DNA: TGTGCCAGCAGTACGCGGCAGGGGGCCTATGGCTACACCTTC. Protein: CASSTRQGAYGYTF. The genes are TRBV6-5 and TRBJ1-2, with TRBD1 identical over 8 bases. The junction had 6 bases not matched to a gene; V was cut back by 5 bases and J by 4 bases. The CDR3 runs to 14 residues. Germline CDR1 and CDR2: MNHEY and SVGAGI.